This TCR beta chain was captured by sequencing in a study of Graves' ophthalmopathy and Graves' hyperthyroidism. This clonotype showed up many times. The authors amplified TCR beta CDR3 regions from RNA transcripts. First-round RT-PCR with HTBI primers preceded a second-round multiplex PCR. TCRdb re-analysed the multiplex PCR reads in MiXCR, keeping a single row per CDR3 protein. The sample gives a few hundred thousand distinct CDR3 sequences, about 18% of which show up once; 2.4% is in the top ten. The CDR3 sequence is 15 residues long. Germline CDR1 DFQATT, CDR2 SNEGSKA (reference sequence). The J segment lost 5 bases and the V segment lost 0 bases, leaving 6 bases of the junction unmatched.

The rearrangement joins TRBV20-1 to TRBJ1-5, with TRBD1 matching over 8 bases. This clonotype was sampled from an adult woman with stable Graves' hyperthyroidism. Sequencing was done on a sample of peripheral blood. The DNA of the CDR3 is TGCAGTGCTAGAGACGTCAGGGGGCTGGATCAGCCCCAGCATTTT. Encoded protein: CSARDVRGLDQPQHF.